This entry features one T cell receptor beta chain sequence. Other DNA variants within this sample encode the same CDR3. This record comes from a study of blood T cell repertoires in COVID-19. Study-wide context: Sources were T cells, B-cell-depleted T cells, or PBMCs; the material itself was cDNA or gDNA.

The ends were cut back, 1 base at V and 4 bases at J, with 7 bases in the middle. Germline V CDR1 and CDR2: SGHVS, FNYEAQ. The CDR3 sequence is 14 residues long. Generated by immunoSEQ multiplex PCR, the TCRdb table keeps only in-frame clones and is missing some. The sample contains a few hundred thousand clones, around four fifths of which appear only once. Material for sequencing was peripheral blood. This clonotype was sampled from a man aged 25 to 45 who had recovered from COVID-19. The gene calls are TRBV7-6 and TRBJ1-4, with a tentative D call TRBD1 (5 bases). The CDR3 protein is CASSLGQGNEKLFF. The DNA of the CDR3 is TGTGCCAGCAGCTTAGGTCAGGGTAATGAAAAACTGTTTTTT.